The rows below give T cell receptor beta chains drawn from one sample of a study of T cells after yellow fever vaccination. TCRdb re-called the 5' RACE reads with MiXCR, one entry per CDR3 protein. The data show around 400,000 distinct CDR3 sequences, with around 10% seen just once and 15% to 20% held by the top ten. The sequences come from PBMCs, collected on the day of the first yellow fever vaccination. These receptors came from a man younger than 35 who received the YFV17D yellow fever vaccine. Both conserved end residues are part of each CDR3. Each record gives: CDR3 protein, CDR3 DNA, V gene, J gene, clone size, D gene. D genes are given only for firm matches. Clone size is not always given. Where it is, it says once, few, many or a class for expanded clones.

CDR3 protein: CASSLLGGGDTQYF; CDR3 DNA: TGTGCCAGCAGCTTACTTGGCGGGGGGGATACGCAGTATTTT; V gene: TRBV7-3; J gene: TRBJ2-3; clone size: few; D gene: TRBD2
CDR3 protein: CASSPGMGRMNTEAFF; CDR3 DNA: TGTGCCAGCAGCCCCGGGATGGGGAGAATGAACACTGAAGCTTTCTTT; V gene: TRBV11-2; J gene: TRBJ1-1; clone size: .; D gene: .
CDR3 protein: CSARARVNTEAFF; CDR3 DNA: TGCAGTGCTAGAGCCCGAGTAAACACTGAAGCTTTCTTT; V gene: TRBV20-1; J gene: TRBJ1-1; clone size: few; D gene: .
CDR3 protein: CASRRTGGGRSDTQYF; CDR3 DNA: TGTGCCAGCAGACGTACAGGGGGCGGTAGGTCAGATACGCAGTATTTT; V gene: TRBV11-2; J gene: TRBJ2-3; clone size: .; D gene: TRBD1
CDR3 protein: CASSIGSAGADTQYF; CDR3 DNA: TGTGCCAGCAGTATAGGGTCGGCCGGGGCAGATACGCAGTATTTT; V gene: TRBV28; J gene: TRBJ2-3; clone size: .; D gene: .
CDR3 protein: CASSEWSGGRGETQYF; CDR3 DNA: TGCGCCAGCAGTGAGTGGTCGGGGGGGCGAGGAGAGACCCAGTACTTC; V gene: TRBV10-1; J gene: TRBJ2-5; clone size: .; D gene: TRBD2
CDR3 protein: CASSSYGTEAFF; CDR3 DNA: TGCGCCAGCAGCTCATACGGCACTGAAGCTTTCTTT; V gene: TRBV4-3; J gene: TRBJ1-1; clone size: few; D gene: .
CDR3 protein: CASSLPALLPFF; CDR3 DNA: TGTGCCAGCAGTTTACCAGCTTTATTACCGTTCTTC; V gene: TRBV12-3/TRBV12-4; J gene: TRBJ2-1; clone size: few; D gene: .
CDR3 protein: CASSKWEDRAETQYF; CDR3 DNA: TGTGCCAGCAGCAAGTGGGAGGACAGGGCTGAGACCCAGTACTTC; V gene: TRBV7-8; J gene: TRBJ2-5; clone size: few; D gene: TRBD1
CDR3 protein: CASSLGQRTGAFF; CDR3 DNA: TGCGCCAGCAGCTTGGGACAGCGGACGGGCGCTTTCTTT; V gene: TRBV5-1; J gene: TRBJ1-1; clone size: .; D gene: .
CDR3 protein: CASSTWETQYF; CDR3 DNA: TGTGCCAGCAGCACATGGGAGACCCAGTACTTC; V gene: TRBV7-2; J gene: TRBJ2-5; clone size: .; D gene: .
CDR3 protein: CASSQAGASYNEQFF; CDR3 DNA: TGCGCCAGCAGCCAAGCCGGGGCCTCCTACAATGAGCAGTTCTTC; V gene: TRBV4-1; J gene: TRBJ2-1; clone size: many; D gene: .
CDR3 protein: CASSLYGTEAFF; CDR3 DNA: TGTGCCAGCAGCTTATATGGCACTGAAGCTTTCTTT; V gene: TRBV7-2; J gene: TRBJ1-1; clone size: many; D gene: .
CDR3 protein: CASSLDGSFNQPQHF; CDR3 DNA: TGTGCCAGCAGCTTAGACGGCTCCTTCAATCAGCCCCAGCATTTT; V gene: TRBV7-9; J gene: TRBJ1-5; clone size: .; D gene: .
CDR3 protein: CASSQEDEQFF; CDR3 DNA: TGCGCCAGCAGCCAAGAGGATGAGCAGTTCTTC; V gene: TRBV4-3; J gene: TRBJ2-1; clone size: .; D gene: .
CDR3 protein: CASSFGPTEVNEQFF; CDR3 DNA: TGTGCCAGCAGCTTTGGCCCCACGGAGGTGAATGAGCAGTTCTTC; V gene: TRBV7-7; J gene: TRBJ2-1; clone size: .; D gene: .
CDR3 protein: CASRTATGAASTDTQYF; CDR3 DNA: TGCGCCAGCCGCACCGCCACAGGGGCGGCTAGCACAGATACGCAGTATTTT; V gene: TRBV5-1; J gene: TRBJ2-3; clone size: .; D gene: TRBD1
CDR3 protein: CASSLAGQGTYEQYF; CDR3 DNA: TGTGCCAGCAGCTTAGCTGGACAGGGCACCTACGAGCAGTACTTC; V gene: TRBV7-8; J gene: TRBJ2-7; clone size: .; D gene: TRBD1
CDR3 protein: CASSPHPGTEAFF; CDR3 DNA: TGTGCCAGCAGCCCACACCCAGGGACTGAAGCTTTCTTT; V gene: TRBV7-3; J gene: TRBJ1-1; clone size: .; D gene: .
CDR3 protein: CASSLDRVDEKLFF; CDR3 DNA: TGCGCCAGCAGCTTGGACAGGGTCGATGAAAAACTGTTTTTT; V gene: TRBV5-1; J gene: TRBJ1-4; clone size: .; D gene: .
CDR3 protein: CASSRGALVRDTQYF; CDR3 DNA: TGTGCCAGCAGCCGGGGGGCACTAGTTAGAGATACGCAGTATTTT; V gene: TRBV7-2; J gene: TRBJ2-3; clone size: .; D gene: .
CDR3 protein: CASSFRGGMIFQQYF; CDR3 DNA: TGTGCCAGCAGCTTTCGCGGAGGCATGATTTTTCAACAGTACTTC; V gene: TRBV11-2; J gene: TRBJ2-7; clone size: few; D gene: .
CDR3 protein: CASSYFAGGDSDTQYF; CDR3 DNA: TGTGCCAGCAGTTACTTCGCAGGGGGCGATTCGGATACGCAGTATTTT; V gene: TRBV6-2/TRBV6-3; J gene: TRBJ2-3; clone size: .; D gene: TRBD1
CDR3 protein: CASSEYRGGTGELFF; CDR3 DNA: TGTGCCAGCAGTGAATATAGGGGAGGCACCGGGGAGCTGTTTTTT; V gene: TRBV25-1; J gene: TRBJ2-2; clone size: .; D gene: .
CDR3 protein: CASSQSGQGQNEQFF; CDR3 DNA: TGTGCCAGCAGCCAATCGGGACAGGGCCAGAATGAGCAGTTCTTC; V gene: TRBV3-1; J gene: TRBJ2-1; clone size: many; D gene: TRBD1
CDR3 protein: CASSPKEGSNTGELFF; CDR3 DNA: TGTGCCAGCAGCCCCAAAGAAGGTTCGAACACCGGGGAGCTGTTTTTT; V gene: TRBV7-2; J gene: TRBJ2-2; clone size: few; D gene: .
CDR3 protein: CATSRGEGADTEAFF; CDR3 DNA: TGTGCCACCAGCAGAGGAGAGGGGGCAGACACTGAAGCTTTCTTT; V gene: TRBV15; J gene: TRBJ1-1; clone size: .; D gene: TRBD1
CDR3 protein: CASSKAGTGNEQYF; CDR3 DNA: TGTGCCAGCAGCAAAGCCGGGACAGGGAACGAGCAGTACTTC; V gene: TRBV7-7; J gene: TRBJ2-7; clone size: few; D gene: TRBD1
CDR3 protein: CASRSLSNQPQHF; CDR3 DNA: TGTGCCAGTAGGTCCCTTAGCAATCAGCCCCAGCATTTT; V gene: TRBV19; J gene: TRBJ1-5; clone size: .; D gene: .
CDR3 protein: CASSVRGLAHDEQFF; CDR3 DNA: TGTGCCAGCAGCGTACGGGGACTAGCACACGATGAGCAGTTCTTC; V gene: TRBV9; J gene: TRBJ2-1; clone size: .; D gene: TRBD2
CDR3 protein: CASSLPPYGGGTQYF; CDR3 DNA: TGTGCCAGCAGCTTACCTCCCTACGGAGGGGGGACCCAGTACTTC; V gene: TRBV7-9; J gene: TRBJ2-5; clone size: .; D gene: .
CDR3 protein: CASSLVSEYNEQFF; CDR3 DNA: TGTGCCAGCAGCTTGGTGTCAGAATACAATGAGCAGTTCTTC; V gene: TRBV7-9; J gene: TRBJ2-1; clone size: .; D gene: .
CDR3 protein: CASSQERTSERDTQYF; CDR3 DNA: TGTGCCAGCAGCCAAGAGAGGACTAGCGAAAGGGATACGCAGTATTTT; V gene: TRBV3-1; J gene: TRBJ2-3; clone size: many; D gene: TRBD2
CDR3 protein: CASSLHRTSGGETQYF; CDR3 DNA: TGTGCCAGCAGCCTACACCGGACTAGCGGGGGAGAGACCCAGTACTTC; V gene: TRBV12-3/TRBV12-4; J gene: TRBJ2-5; clone size: .; D gene: TRBD2
CDR3 protein: CASSYADRTNEKLFF; CDR3 DNA: TGTGCCAGCAGTTACGCGGACAGGACTAATGAAAAACTGTTTTTT; V gene: TRBV6-5; J gene: TRBJ1-4; clone size: few; D gene: TRBD1
CDR3 protein: CASSYSMGSPLHF; CDR3 DNA: TGTGCCAGCAGTTACTCTATGGGATCACCCCTCCACTTT; V gene: TRBV6-2/TRBV6-3; J gene: TRBJ1-6; clone size: .; D gene: .
CDR3 protein: CASSQGTSDIYEQYF; CDR3 DNA: TGCGCCAGCAGCCAAGGGACTAGCGACATTTACGAGCAGTACTTC; V gene: TRBV4-1; J gene: TRBJ2-7; clone size: few; D gene: TRBD2
CDR3 protein: CASNPGQGRHEQFF; CDR3 DNA: TGTGCCAGCAACCCTGGACAGGGTCGGCATGAGCAGTTCTTC; V gene: TRBV12-3/TRBV12-4; J gene: TRBJ2-1; clone size: .; D gene: TRBD1
CDR3 protein: CASSGKSGTRSTISGANVLTF; CDR3 DNA: TGCGCCAGCAGCGGGAAGAGCGGGACAAGGTCCACTATATCTGGGGCCAACGTCCTGACTTTC; V gene: TRBV5-1; J gene: TRBJ2-6; clone size: .; D gene: .
CDR3 protein: CASSRDRSSYEQYF; CDR3 DNA: TGTGCCAGCAGCCGGGACAGAAGCTCCTACGAGCAGTACTTC; V gene: TRBV6-1; J gene: TRBJ2-7; clone size: .; D gene: TRBD1
CDR3 protein: CASSFAGPSYEQYF; CDR3 DNA: TGCGCCAGCAGCTTCGCGGGTCCGTCCTACGAGCAGTACTTC; V gene: TRBV5-1; J gene: TRBJ2-7; clone size: few; D gene: .
CDR3 protein: CASREGGDGNTIYF; CDR3 DNA: TGCGCCAGCAGAGAAGGGGGCGACGGAAACACCATATATTTT; V gene: TRBV5-1; J gene: TRBJ1-3; clone size: .; D gene: TRBD1
CDR3 protein: CAIRGGVYNEQFF; CDR3 DNA: TGTGCCATCAGGGGAGGGGTCTACAATGAGCAGTTCTTC; V gene: TRBV10-3; J gene: TRBJ2-1; clone size: .; D gene: TRBD2
CDR3 protein: CASSSRTGIGSETQYF; CDR3 DNA: TGTGCCAGCAGTTCCCGGACGGGCATCGGCTCGGAGACCCAGTACTTC; V gene: TRBV6-5; J gene: TRBJ2-5; clone size: many; D gene: .
CDR3 protein: CASSTGTVTYEQYF; CDR3 DNA: TGTGCCAGCAGCACCGGGACAGTTACCTACGAGCAGTACTTC; V gene: TRBV12-3/TRBV12-4; J gene: TRBJ2-7; clone size: .; D gene: TRBD1